The 3 T cell receptor beta chains presented below share a single source sample, sequenced in a study of T-cell memory formation after mild COVID-19 (TCRdb year 2021). Libraries were built with 5' RACE. Instrument on record: Illumina NovaSeq 6000. The public reads were reanalyzed by TCRdb: fastp trimming at Q25, MiXCR alignment, in-frame beta chains only. Here each entry gathers all rows of one CDR3 protein and keeps the most common genes and DNA. Across this sample there are under 200,000 distinct CDR3 sequences, with approximately 12% seen only once. Approximately 3.6% of the sample comes from the top ten. Material for sequencing was PBMCs or a T cell subset sorted from them (not recorded which). These TCRs come from a young man who had mild COVID-19 (a few samples of this study predate the infection). The sample titles of this study are shuffled in the database, so cell type and time point are left out; the donor was told from shared clones.

This clonotype was seen repeatedly, ten times or more. V usage is TRBV5-1 and J usage is TRBJ1-1; D not certain. Germline loops: CDR1 SGHRS, CDR2 YFSETQ. Trimming removed 5 bases at V and 4 bases at J, with 12 bases between. The CDR3 is made up of 13 amino acids. The DNA of the CDR3 is TGCGCCAGCAGTCTGGACGGTTCCACTGAAGCTTTCTTT. It codes for CASSLDGSTEAFF.

This clonotype was seen only a few times. The chain combines TRBV12-3 or TRBV12-4 with TRBJ2-2, with D unclear. The CDR3 is 11 residues long. V lost 6 bases and J 4 bases, leaving 3 bases between the germline ends. The CDR3 sequence is CASRGTGELFF. As DNA, the CDR3 is TGTGCCAGCAGGGGCACCGGGGAGCTGTTTTTT.

This clonotype was observed a few times. The chain employs TRBV20-1 and TRBJ2-5, with 11 bases lining up with TRBD2. The CDR3 totals 14 residues. Germline V CDR1 and CDR2: DFQATT, SNEGSKA (reference sequence). Trimming removed 5 bases from V and 3 bases from J; junction bases left unmatched: 5. CDR3 bases: TGCAGTGCTGGCATGGGACTAGCGGAAGAGACCCAGTACTTC. Amino acids: CSAGMGLAEETQYF.